A single sample is the source of the 15 T cell receptor beta chains below, sequenced in a study of blood T cell repertoires in COVID-19. Data came from immunoSEQ multiplex PCR; TCRdb stores just in-frame clones and leaves some out. The table records 95,000 to 120,000 clones, less than 85% of them present only once. The sequenced material came from peripheral blood. The receptor source for this set is a human donor in a cohort sampled during active COVID-19.

The chain links TRBV28 to TRBJ2-3; a weak D match, TRBD1 (5 bases). Germline CDR1 is MDHEN and CDR2 is SYDVKM. V was trimmed by 5 bases and J by 0 bases, leaving 15 bases between them. The CDR3 runs 16 residues. The CDR3 region is CASSRQLATSTDTQYF. For the CDR3, the DNA is TGTGCCAGCAGTCGACAGTTAGCAACTAGCACAGATACGCAGTATTTT.

The chain employs TRBV28 and TRBJ2-7; D possibly corresponds to TRBD2 (5 bases). Trimming left V 3 bases short and J 4 bases short, with 10 bases between. The CDR3 runs 13 residues. The germline V gene has CDR1 MDHEN and CDR2 SYDVKM. CDR3 protein: CASSFGRGYEQYF. The CDR3 bases are TGTGCCAGCAGTTTTGGACGGGGTTACGAGCAGTACTTC.

The V and J genes are TRBV2 and TRBJ2-1, with 12 bases that match TRBD2. Unmatched junction bases numbered 6, after V lost 5 bases and J lost 4 bases. Germline V gene data show CDR1 as SNHLY and CDR2 as FYNNEI. CDR3 length: 16 amino acids. The CDR3 DNA follows: TGTGCCAGCAGTCGACTAGCGGGGGAACTATACAATGAGCAGTTCTTC. Translated: CASSRLAGELYNEQFF.

The chain employs TRBV4-3 and TRBJ1-1, with D hard to call. The length of the CDR3 is 13 residues. CDR1 and CDR2 from the germline V gene are LGHNA and YSLEER. Between the trimmed V and J ends, which lost 5 bases and 1 base, there was a span of 8 bases. The CDR3 protein is CASSSRGNTEAFF. In DNA form, the CDR3 reads TGCGCCAGCAGCTCTCGGGGGAACACTGAAGCTTTCTTT.

This clone was found once. This sequence joins TRBV6-2 or TRBV6-3 and TRBJ2-7; D is perhaps TRBD2 (5 bases). V gave up 1 base and J gave up 0 bases, with 10 bases separating them. The CDR3 has 15 amino acids. In germline, CDR1 is MNHEY, CDR2 SVGEGT. This CDR3 is CASSYLSGNSYEQYF. CDR3 nucleotides: TGTGCCAGCAGTTACTTATCCGGGAACTCCTACGAGCAGTACTTC.

There are a few counts of this clone. The rearrangement joins TRBV7-9 to TRBJ2-1; D is unclear. In germline, CDR1 is SEHNR, CDR2 FQNEAQ (reference sequence). Trimming removed 5 bases from V and 8 bases from J, with 22 bases in between. This CDR3 is built from 16 residues. CDR3 sequence (DNA): TGTGCCAGCAGCCCGCCGGCCTCGACGAGGCTTCATGAGCAGTTCTTC. Translating gives CASSPPASTRLHEQFF.

There are a few counts of this clone. The rearrangement joins TRBV10-3 to TRBJ1-6; no clear D gene. Germline lookup yields CDR1 ENHRY and CDR2 SYGVKD. The CDR3 loop spans 13 amino acids. V gave up 2 bases and J gave up 7 bases, with 6 bases separating them. The DNA for the CDR3 is TGTGCCATCAGTGAGCTGCTAAATTCACCCCTCCACTTT. This encodes CAISELLNSPLHF.

V is TRBV11-2 and J is TRBJ2-3, with 8 positions matching TRBD1. Germline V CDR1 and CDR2: SGHAT, FQNNGV. This CDR3 has 18 amino acids. V shed 8 bases, J shed 0 bases, and the junction held 16 bases outside the gene matches. CDR3 sequence reads: CASRRYGGTGDSTDTQYF. The DNA for the CDR3 is TGTGCCAGCCGCAGGTATGGCGGGACAGGAGATAGCACAGATACGCAGTATTTT.

The chain links TRBV6-4 to TRBJ2-5; a weak D match, TRBD2 (5 bases). The V end lost 1 base, the J end lost 7 bases, and 10 bases lay between the germline ends. This CDR3 spans 13 amino acids. CDR1 is MRHNA and CDR2 is SNTAGT in the germline V gene. The CDR3: CASSDYPGGTQYF. The CDR3 DNA reads TGTGCCAGCAGTGACTACCCAGGAGGGACCCAGTACTTC.

The CDR3 here is CASRRTSGDYNEQFF. Here the CDR3 DNA reads TGTGCCAGTAGAAGGACTAGCGGGGATTACAATGAGCAGTTCTTC. V usage is TRBV19 and J usage is TRBJ2-1; 12 bases match TRBD2. Germline V gene data show CDR1 as LNHDA and CDR2 as SQIVND (reference sequence). This CDR3 has 15 residues. Losses at the gene ends were 6 bases for V and 4 bases for J; bases not matched to a gene: 4.

The rearrangement joins TRBV27 to TRBJ2-7; possibly TRBD1 for D (5 bases). The CDR3 totals 15 residues. Looked up from germline, CDR1 is MNHEY and CDR2 is SMNVEV (reference sequence). V was clipped by 6 bases and J by 0 bases, with 15 bases between them. Here the CDR3 DNA reads TGTGCCAGCAGCCGGACACCGAGGAGCTCCTACGAGCAGTACTTC. This translates into CASSRTPRSSYEQYF.

The chain is built from TRBV7-2 and TRBJ1-5, with D possibly TRBD1 on 6 matching bases. There are 15 residues in the CDR3. V lost 1 base and J lost 3, with 10 bases in between. Germline V lookup: CDR1 SGHTA, CDR2 FQGNSA. CDR3 sequence (DNA): TGTGCCAGCAGCTTAGGCGACAGGCACAATCAGCCCCAGCATTTT. Its translation: CASSLGDRHNQPQHF.

The chain uses TRBV3-1 (or the pseudogene TRBV3-2) and TRBJ2-6; TRBD1 matches 11 bases. V was clipped by 5 bases and J by 1 base; unmatched bases: 7. CDR3 length: 18 amino acids. The V gene's germline CDR1 is LGHDT and CDR2 YNNKEL (reference sequence). In DNA, the CDR3 is TGTGCCAGCAGCTGGACAGGGGGCATAGGTTCTGGGGCCAACGTCCTGACTTTC. As protein: CASSWTGGIGSGANVLTF.

The chain carries TRBV5-1 and TRBJ2-7; 7 bases line up with TRBD1. Germline V CDR1 and CDR2: SGHRS, YFSETQ. V shed 1 base and J 9 bases; nucleotides not matched to a gene: 13. The CDR3 runs to 15 residues. CDR3 DNA: TGCGCCAGCAGCTTGAATACAGGGGATGAGAAGGGGCAGTACTTC. Translated: CASSLNTGDEKGQYF.

The chain is built from TRBV30 and TRBJ2-7; D not resolved. Germline values: CDR1 GTSNPN, CDR2 SVGIG (reference sequence). Trimming left V 2 bases short and J 3 bases short, with 11 bases between. CDR3 length: 13 amino acids. CDR3 nucleotide sequence: TGTGCCTGGAGTCCGCTTAATAGCTACGAGCAGTACTTC. As protein: CAWSPLNSYEQYF.